This TCR beta chain was obtained from a study of CD4 T cells in relation to SARS-CoV-2 and coronaviruses. Whole-study findings and limits: Culture-expanded clones reflect memory recall rather than primary priming during culture. Roughly three fifths of donors had memory CD4+ clonotypes crossrecognizing SARS-CoV-2 and common cold coronavirus spike.

Of note for this clone: What it binds is unknown.

The CDR3 is 15 residues long. In germline, CDR1 is MDHEN, CDR2 SYDVKM. The trim removed 4 bases at V and 3 bases at J, leaving 4 bases unmatched. Uncultured naive and memory CD4+ T cells supplied DNA for deep TCR-beta sequencing. Profiled with immunoSEQ multiplex PCR; TCRdb holds only in-frame clones, not every one. The table has approximately 70,000 clones, over 85% seen once; the top ten hold about 0.23%. Before the COVID-19 pandemic, during about 2011-2019, CD4+ T cells were taken from unexposed donors. Naive and memory CD4+ T cells were separated from cryopreserved PBMCs. This receptor was taken from a human donor in good health. Sequenced input: naive CD4+ T cells from PBMCs. Subset specified: naive CD4+ T cells isolated by negative enrichment. This chain joins TRBV28 and TRBJ1-4; TRBD1 matches 8 bases. As DNA, the CDR3 is TGTGCCAGCAGTTCTCAGGGGGCGGCTAATGAAAAACTGTTTTTT. Its protein product is CASSSQGAANEKLFF.